This T cell receptor beta chain was identified in a study of blood T cell repertoires in COVID-19. This CDR3 is built from 17 residues. Germline V CDR1 and CDR2: LGHDT, YNNKEL (reference sequence). The J segment lost 7 bases and the V segment lost 0 bases, leaving 9 bases of the junction unmatched. TCRdb's copy holds only in-frame clones and misses some; the assay was immunoSEQ multiplex PCR. Of 65,000 to 75,000 clones in the sample, 80% to 85% are singletons; the top ten hold about 5%. The rearrangement links TRBV3-1 (or the pseudogene TRBV3-2) to TRBJ1-2; 12 bases line up with TRBD1. Sequenced: peripheral blood. The origin of this receptor is a woman aged 60-75 years with acute or convalescent COVID-19. The CDR3 region is CASSQDGTGGAGGGYTF. In DNA, the CDR3 is TGTGCCAGCAGCCAAGATGGGACAGGGGGCGCTGGGGGTGGCTACACCTTC.